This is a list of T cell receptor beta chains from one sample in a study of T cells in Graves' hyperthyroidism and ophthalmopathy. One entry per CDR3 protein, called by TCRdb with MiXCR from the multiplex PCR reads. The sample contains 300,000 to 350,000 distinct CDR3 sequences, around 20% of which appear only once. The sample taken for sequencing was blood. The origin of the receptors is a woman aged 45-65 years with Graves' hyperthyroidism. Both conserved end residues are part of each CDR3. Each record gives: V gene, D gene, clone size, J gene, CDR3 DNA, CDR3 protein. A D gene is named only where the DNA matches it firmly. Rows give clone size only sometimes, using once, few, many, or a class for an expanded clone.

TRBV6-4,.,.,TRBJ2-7,TGTGCCAGCAGTGACGGGCAGGCCTACGAGCAGTACTTC,CASSDGQAYEQYF
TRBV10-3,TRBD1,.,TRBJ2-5,TGTGCCATCAGTGGGGACAGGGGGGATGAGACCCAGTACTTC,CAISGDRGDETQYF
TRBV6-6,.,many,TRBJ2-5,TGTGCCAGCAGTTACTCCCGGGACTCCCAAGAGACCCAGTACTTC,CASSYSRDSQETQYF
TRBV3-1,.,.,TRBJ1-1,TGTGCCAGCAGCCTAGCCGACGCTGAAGCTTTCTTT,CASSLADAEAFF
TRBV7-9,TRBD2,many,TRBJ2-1,TGTGCCAGCAGCTTCAATACGGGACTAGCGGGAGTAGATGAGCAGTTCTTC,CASSFNTGLAGVDEQFF
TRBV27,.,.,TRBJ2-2,TGTGCCAGCAGAAGGGGTGATACTCGAAACACCGGGGAGCTGTTTTTT,CASRRGDTRNTGELFF
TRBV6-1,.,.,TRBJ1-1,TGTGCCAGCAGGCACACTGAAGCTTTCTTT,CASRHTEAFF
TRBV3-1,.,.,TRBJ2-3,TGTGCCAGCCGATTATCAGATACGCAGTATTTT,CASRLSDTQYF
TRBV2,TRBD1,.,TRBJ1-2,TGTGCCAGCAGCCATCACGGGACAGGGGACGATGGCTACACCTTC,CASSHHGTGDDGYTF
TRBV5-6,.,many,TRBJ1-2,TGTGCCAGCAGTACAGCTAACTATGGCTACACCTTC,CASSTANYGYTF
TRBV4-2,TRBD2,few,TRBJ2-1,TGTGCCAGCAGCCGCCTCGGGACTAGCGGGGGCTATGAGCAGTTCTTC,CASSRLGTSGGYEQFF
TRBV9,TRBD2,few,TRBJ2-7,TGTGCCAGCTCCCCGGGAGGGATCGGCTACGAGCAGTACTTC,CASSPGGIGYEQYF
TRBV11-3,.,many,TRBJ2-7,TGTGCCAGCAGCTACGCAGGGGCTGGCGCCTACGAGCAGTACTTC,CASSYAGAGAYEQYF
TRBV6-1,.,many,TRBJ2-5,TGTGCCAGCAGTCGTCCGGGGGAGACCCAGTACTTC,CASSRPGETQYF
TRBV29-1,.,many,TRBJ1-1,TGCAGCGTTGAAGATCGGTTCTCCGGGACTGAAGCTTTCTTT,CSVEDRFSGTEAFF
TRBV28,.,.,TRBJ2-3,TGTGCCAGCAGCCAGGGGGGGCGCACAGATACGCAGTATTTT,CASSQGGRTDTQYF
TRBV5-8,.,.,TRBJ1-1,TGTGCCAGCAGCTTTTCCCCTGAAGCTTTCTTT,CASSFSPEAFF
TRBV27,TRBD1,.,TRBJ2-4,TGTGCCAGCAGACCCAACTCTGTGACAGGGCTGGGGGACATTCAGTACTTC,CASRPNSVTGLGDIQYF
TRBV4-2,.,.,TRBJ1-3,TGTGCCAGCAGCCAAGGATCATCCGGACGGAGCTCTGGAAACACCATATATTTT,CASSQGSSGRSSGNTIYF
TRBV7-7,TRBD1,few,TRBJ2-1,TGTGCTAGCAGCCTGGACAGGCGCAATGAGCAGTTCTTC,CASSLDRRNEQFF
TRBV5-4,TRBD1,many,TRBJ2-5,TGTGCCAGCAGCCCGACAGGGGCGGGGGAGACCCAGTACTTC,CASSPTGAGETQYF
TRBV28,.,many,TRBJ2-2,TGTGCCAGCAGTTTATTGATTCTGGCGAACACCGGGGAGCTGTTTTTT,CASSLLILANTGELFF
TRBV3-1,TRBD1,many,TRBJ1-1,TGTGCCAGCAGCCCCCGCGACAGGGTCACTGAAGCTTTCTTT,CASSPRDRVTEAFF
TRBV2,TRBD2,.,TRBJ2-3,TGTGCCAGCAGTGAAGCGGCGGGAGCAGATACGCAGTATTTT,CASSEAAGADTQYF